Each of the 21 T cell receptor beta chains below was sequenced from the same sample in a study of cytomegalovirus exposure and HLA in healthy donors. PCR primers comprised 60 Vbeta and 13 Jbeta primers. The table came from immunoSEQ multiplex PCR; TCRdb's copy has only in-frame clones and leaves some out. The repertoire has under 200,000 clones, about 77% of them found once; the top ten carry 7.4%. The sequenced material came from PBMCs. The receptor source for this set is a male donor in good health and CMV-seropositive.

The chain links TRBV5-8 to TRBJ2-3; 10 nucleotides line up with TRBD1. The germline V gene has CDR1 SGHTS and CDR2 YDEGEE. J was trimmed by 0 bases and V by 4 bases; bases with no gene match: 2. The CDR3 sequence is 15 residues long. This chain's CDR3 is CASSRGQGSTDTQYF. As DNA, the CDR3 is TGTGCCAGCAGCAGGGGACAGGGGAGCACAGATACGCAGTATTTT.

A few counts support this clone. The chain joins TRBV5-6 to TRBJ1-5; 8 positions match TRBD1. Trimming removed 3 bases from V and 6 bases from J; junction bases left unmatched: 2. The CDR3 contains 13 residues. Germline assignment: CDR1 SGHDT and CDR2 YYEEEE. This CDR3 is CASSSDRAQPQHF. Written as DNA, the CDR3 is TGTGCCAGCAGCTCGGACAGGGCTCAGCCCCAGCATTTT.

V and J are TRBV4-1 and TRBJ2-3, with D tentatively TRBD1 (5 bases). From germline, CDR1 is MGHRA and CDR2 YSYEKL. Trimming cost V 4 bases and J 2 bases, with 13 bases left between them. The CDR3 is made up of 15 amino acids. The CDR3 region has the DNA TGCGCCAGCAGCCCGAGACAGCGATTCACAGATACGCAGTATTTT. Protein product: CASSPRQRFTDTQYF.

The gene calls are TRBV7-2 and TRBJ1-4, with 7 bases identical to TRBD1. This CDR3 has 15 residues. Germline CDR1 is SGHTA and CDR2 is FQGNSA. The V gene end was trimmed by 5 bases and the J gene end by 4 bases; junction bases not matched to a gene: 7. The CDR3 region is CASSLGTVRNEKLFF. The DNA for the CDR3 is TGTGCCAGCAGCCTAGGGACAGTTCGTAATGAAAAACTGTTTTTT.

This clone was seen a single time. The V gene is TRBV9, the J gene TRBJ1-2, with D tentatively TRBD1 (5 bases). Germline V gene lookup returns CDR1 SGDLS and CDR2 YYNGEE. CDR3 length: 13 amino acids. Trimming stripped 4 bases from V and 8 bases from J, with 15 bases between. The CDR3 sequence is CASSRGGTEGYTF. CDR3 in DNA: TGTGCCAGCAGCCGTGGGGGGACTGAGGGCTACACCTTC.

The V and J genes are TRBV9 and TRBJ1-2; D possibly corresponds to TRBD1 (6 bases). Germline V lookup: CDR1 SGDLS, CDR2 YYNGEE. V lost 3 bases and J 6 bases, leaving 18 bases between the germline ends. The CDR3 has 15 amino acids. This CDR3 is CASSGDLTGYDGYTF. The CDR3, as DNA: TGTGCCAGCAGCGGGGACCTAACAGGGTACGATGGCTACACCTTC.

The gene calls are TRBV5-4 and TRBJ2-3; D is unclear. CDR1 is SGHNT, CDR2 YYREEE, per germline (reference sequence). V dropped 1 base and J dropped 1 base, with 10 bases sitting between them. The CDR3 spans 15 residues. CDR3 sequence (DNA): TGTGCCAGCAGCTTGATGGTTGCGGGCACAGATACGCAGTATTTT. Translation: CASSLMVAGTDTQYF. The full variable domain, rest sourced from reference TRBV5-4 and TRBJ2-3, is ETGVTQSPTHLIKTRGQQVTLRCSSQSGHNTVSWYQQALGQGPQFIFQYYREEENGRGNFPPRFSGLQFPNYSSELNVNALELDDSALYLCASSLMVAGTDTQYFGPGTRLTVL.

The rearrangement uses TRBV5-6 and TRBJ2-7; 7 bases map to TRBD2. Germline V CDR1 and CDR2: SGHDT, YYEEEE. There are 13 residues in the CDR3. J was trimmed by 5 bases and V by 4 bases; bases with no gene match: 6. The CDR3 bases are TGTGCCAGCAGCATGGGACTATCGGACGAGCAGTACTTC. Translating gives CASSMGLSDEQYF.

The CDR3 is CASSEAGGWEADTQYF. For the CDR3, the DNA is TGTGCCAGCAGTGAAGCAGGGGGCTGGGAGGCAGATACGCAGTATTTT. V usage is TRBV6-1 and J usage is TRBJ2-3, with D tentatively TRBD1 (7 bases). The CDR3 loop spans 16 amino acids. From germline, CDR1 is MNHNS and CDR2 SASEGT. V lost 0 bases and J 4 bases, leaving 14 bases between the germline ends.

This CDR3 is CASTTQPGLRDNEQFF. The CDR3 nucleotides read TGCGCCAGCACCACCCAACCGGGACTGAGGGACAATGAGCAGTTCTTC. The chain has TRBV5-1 and TRBJ2-1, with D perhaps matching TRBD2 (6 bases). Germline V CDR1 and CDR2: SGHRS, YFSETQ. Trimming cost V 6 bases and J 5 bases, with 21 bases left between them. The CDR3 spans 16 residues.

V gene TRBV6-5 combines with J gene TRBJ2-4, with 7 bases lining up with TRBD1. The CDR3 runs 15 residues. The V gene's germline CDR1 is MNHEY and CDR2 SVGAGI. With V trimmed by 7 bases and J by 3 bases, 9 bases remained unmatched. CDR3 region: CASMLLGGGKNIQYF. The CDR3 nucleotides read TGTGCCAGCATGCTCTTAGGGGGCGGCAAAAACATTCAGTACTTC.

V usage is TRBV6-1 and J usage is TRBJ1-2; 8 bases align to TRBD1. The CDR3 loop spans 14 amino acids. J gave up 4 bases and V 1 base, and 2 bases lay outside the gene matches. CDR1 and CDR2 from the germline V gene are MNHNS and SASEGT. Written as DNA, the CDR3 is TGTGCCAGCAGTGAAGGGACAGGGAGCTATGGCTACACCTTC. It translates to CASSEGTGSYGYTF.

The sample holds a few counts of this clone. Here the CDR3 reads CASSVGTANYEQYF. CDR3 nucleotide sequence: TGTGCCAGCAGTGTCGGGACAGCAAATTACGAGCAGTACTTC. This chain joins TRBV6-5 and TRBJ2-7, with 7 nucleotides matching TRBD1. Germline V gene data show CDR1 as MNHEY and CDR2 as SVGAGI. J lost 4 bases, V lost 5 bases, and 8 bases had no gene match. The CDR3 runs to 14 residues.

This clone was seen a few times. V is TRBV5-5 and J is TRBJ1-1; D gene ambiguous. V was cut by 4 bases and J by 5 bases, with 21 bases left in between. CDR3 length equals 16 residues. In germline, CDR1 is SGHKS, CDR2 YYEKEE (reference sequence). The CDR3 nucleotides read TGTGCCAGCAGCCCGACCGCCGGACTACGTGGGACTGAAGCTTTCTTT. Encoded protein: CASSPTAGLRGTEAFF.

CDR3 region: CASSPGTGGPNEKLFF. Here the CDR3 DNA reads TGTGCCAGCAGCCCCGGGACAGGGGGGCCTAATGAAAAACTGTTTTTT. The chain combines TRBV7-9 with TRBJ1-4; 11 bases fit TRBD1. The CDR3 loop spans 16 amino acids. Germline CDR1 is SEHNR and CDR2 is FQNEAQ (reference sequence). The trim removed 5 bases at V and 3 bases at J, leaving 5 bases unmatched.

The chain has TRBV6-1 and TRBJ1-5, with 7 bases that match TRBD1. Trimming cost V 4 bases and J 6 bases; bases outside gene matches: 6. This CDR3 has 14 amino acids. Germline CDR1 reads MNHNS; CDR2 reads SASEGT. Here the CDR3 DNA reads TGTGCCAGCAGTGGAGACAGGGAAGTTCAGCCCCAGCATTTT. Encoded protein: CASSGDREVQPQHF.

The rearrangement joins TRBV4-1 to TRBJ1-6; no reliable D call. This CDR3 has 14 residues. Per the germline V gene, CDR1 is MGHRA and CDR2 is YSYEKL. V was shortened by 1 base and J by 7 bases, with 8 bases between the two germline ends. CDR3 DNA: TGCGCCAGCAGCCAAGGAGCGGGGAATTCACCCCTCCACTTT. Amino acids: CASSQGAGNSPLHF.

J is TRBJ1-5 and V is TRBV5-1, with D perhaps matching TRBD1 (6 bases). CDR1 SGHRS and CDR2 YFSETQ come from the germline V gene. CDR3 size: 13 residues. V lost 4 bases and J 7 bases, leaving 12 bases between the germline ends. In nucleotides, the CDR3 is TGCGCCAGCAGCAGGGGGTTAGAACAGCCCCAGCATTTT. It is translated as CASSRGLEQPQHF.

The chain carries TRBV30 and TRBJ1-2; possible D gene TRBD1, 6 bases. Germline-derived CDR1 and CDR2 are GTSNPN and SVGIG (reference sequence). The CDR3 is 13 amino acids. V was clipped by 2 bases and J by 1 base, with 8 bases between them. Here the CDR3 reads CAWSQGINYGYTF. Written as DNA, the CDR3 is TGTGCCTGGAGTCAGGGGATTAACTATGGCTACACCTTC.

The V gene is TRBV9, the J gene TRBJ2-5, with TRBD1 as a possible D gene (5 bases). The J call may be mistaken, given a closer DNA end match to TRBJ2-7. CDR3 length: 14 amino acids. The germline CDR1 and CDR2 sequences are SGDLS and YYNGEE. CDR3 in DNA: TGTGCCAGCAGCGTCACAGGCATCTCCTACGAGCAGTACTTC. Its protein product is CASSVTGISYEQYF.

This clone was seen a handful of times. The chain employs TRBV13 and TRBJ2-3, with TRBD1 identical over 7 bases. CDR3 length: 14 amino acids. Trimming removed 6 bases from V and 5 bases from J; junction bases left unmatched: 8. Germline-derived CDR1 and CDR2 are PRHDT and FYEKMQ (reference sequence). The CDR3 here is CASRKQGRLDTQYF. The CDR3 DNA follows: TGTGCCAGCAGGAAACAGGGGCGGTTAGATACGCAGTATTTT.